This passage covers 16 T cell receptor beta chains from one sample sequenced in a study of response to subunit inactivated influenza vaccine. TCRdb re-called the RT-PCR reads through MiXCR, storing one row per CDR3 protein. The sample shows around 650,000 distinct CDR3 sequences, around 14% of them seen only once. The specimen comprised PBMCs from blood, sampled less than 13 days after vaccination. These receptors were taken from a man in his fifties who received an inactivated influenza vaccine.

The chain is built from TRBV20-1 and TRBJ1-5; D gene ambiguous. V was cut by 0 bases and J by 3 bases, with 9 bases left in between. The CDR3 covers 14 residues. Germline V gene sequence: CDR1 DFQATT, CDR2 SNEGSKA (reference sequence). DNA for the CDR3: TGCAGTGCTAGAGATGGAGGGTCCAATCAGCCCCAGCATTTT. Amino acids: CSARDGGSNQPQHF.

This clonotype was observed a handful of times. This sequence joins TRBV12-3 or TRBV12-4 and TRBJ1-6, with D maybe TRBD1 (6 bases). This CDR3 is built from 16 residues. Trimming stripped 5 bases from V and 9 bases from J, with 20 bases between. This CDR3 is CASSRRGQRVGSPLHF. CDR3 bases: TGTGCCAGCAGTCGAAGAGGACAGCGGGTTGGTTCACCCCTCCACTTT.

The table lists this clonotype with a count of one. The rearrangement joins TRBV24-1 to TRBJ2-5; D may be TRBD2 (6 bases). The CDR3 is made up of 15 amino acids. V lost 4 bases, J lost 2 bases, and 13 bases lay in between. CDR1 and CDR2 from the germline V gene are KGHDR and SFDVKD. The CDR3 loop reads CATSDVGSGQETQYF. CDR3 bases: TGTGCCACCAGTGACGTCGGGAGTGGGCAAGAGACCCAGTACTTC.

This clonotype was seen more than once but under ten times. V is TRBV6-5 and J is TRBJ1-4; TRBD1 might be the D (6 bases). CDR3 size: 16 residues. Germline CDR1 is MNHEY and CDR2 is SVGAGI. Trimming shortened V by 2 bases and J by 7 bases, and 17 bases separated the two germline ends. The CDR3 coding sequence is TGTGCCAGCAGTTACACCCCAGGGGCCAAGGGTGAAAAACTGTTTTTT. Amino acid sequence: CASSYTPGAKGEKLFF.

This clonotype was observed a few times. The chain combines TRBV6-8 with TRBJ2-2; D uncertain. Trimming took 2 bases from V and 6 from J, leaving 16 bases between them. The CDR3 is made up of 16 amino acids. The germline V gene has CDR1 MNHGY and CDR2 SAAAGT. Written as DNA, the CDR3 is TGTGCCAGCAGTTACCCCTCCGGGTGGATCCCCGGGGAGCTGTTTTTT. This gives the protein CASSYPSGWIPGELFF.

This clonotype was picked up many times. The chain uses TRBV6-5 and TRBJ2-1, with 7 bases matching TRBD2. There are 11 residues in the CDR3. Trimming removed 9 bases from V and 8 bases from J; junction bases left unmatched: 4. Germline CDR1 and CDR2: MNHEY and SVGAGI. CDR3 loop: CASGRAYEQFF. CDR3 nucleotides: TGTGCCAGTGGGAGGGCCTATGAGCAGTTCTTC.

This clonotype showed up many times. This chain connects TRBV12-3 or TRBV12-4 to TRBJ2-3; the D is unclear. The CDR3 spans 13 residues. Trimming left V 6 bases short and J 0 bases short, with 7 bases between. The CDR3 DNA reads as TGTGCCAGCAGCTACCTTAGCACAGATACGCAGTATTTT. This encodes CASSYLSTDTQYF.

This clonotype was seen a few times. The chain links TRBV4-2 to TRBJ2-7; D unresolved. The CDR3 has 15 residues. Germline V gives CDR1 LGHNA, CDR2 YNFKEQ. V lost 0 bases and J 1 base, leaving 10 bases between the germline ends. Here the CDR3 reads CASSQEIGESYEQYF. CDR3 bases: TGTGCCAGCAGCCAAGAAATAGGAGAGTCCTACGAGCAGTACTTC.

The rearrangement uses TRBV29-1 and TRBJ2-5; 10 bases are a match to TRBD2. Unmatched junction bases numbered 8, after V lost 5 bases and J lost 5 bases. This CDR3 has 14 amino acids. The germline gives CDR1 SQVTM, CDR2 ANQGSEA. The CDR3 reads CSVTSGRAWETQYF. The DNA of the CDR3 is TGCAGCGTTACAAGCGGGAGGGCCTGGGAGACCCAGTACTTC.

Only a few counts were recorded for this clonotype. CDR3 in amino acids: CASSVGKRSRGLQETQYF. The CDR3 region has the DNA TGTGCCAGCAGCGTAGGAAAAAGGTCCCGGGGCTTGCAAGAGACCCAGTACTTC. The genes are TRBV9 and TRBJ2-5; D tentatively reads TRBD1 or TRBD2 (5 bases each). Deletions cut 0 bases from V and 2 bases from J, with 20 bases between. Germline CDR1 is SGDLS and CDR2 is YYNGEE. The CDR3 contains 18 residues.

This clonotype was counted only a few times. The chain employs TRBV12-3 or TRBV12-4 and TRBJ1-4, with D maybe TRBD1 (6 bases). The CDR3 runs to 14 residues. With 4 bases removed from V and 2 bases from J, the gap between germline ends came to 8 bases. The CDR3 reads CASSSDRTNEKLFF. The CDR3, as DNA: TGTGCCAGCAGTTCCGACAGGACTAATGAAAAACTGTTTTTT.

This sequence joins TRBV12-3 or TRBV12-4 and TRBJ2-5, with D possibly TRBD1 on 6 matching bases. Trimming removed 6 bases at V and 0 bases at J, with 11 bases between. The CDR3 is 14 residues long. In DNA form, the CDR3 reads TGTGCCAGCAGGACCGGGACAAACCAAGAGACCCAGTACTTC. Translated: CASRTGTNQETQYF.

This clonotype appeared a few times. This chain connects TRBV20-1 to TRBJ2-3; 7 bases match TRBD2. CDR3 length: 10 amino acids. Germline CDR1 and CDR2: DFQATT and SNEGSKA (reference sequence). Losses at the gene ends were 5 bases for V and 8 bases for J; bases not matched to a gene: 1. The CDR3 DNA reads TGCAGTGCTTCTAGCGGTACGCAGTATTTT. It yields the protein CSASSGTQYF.

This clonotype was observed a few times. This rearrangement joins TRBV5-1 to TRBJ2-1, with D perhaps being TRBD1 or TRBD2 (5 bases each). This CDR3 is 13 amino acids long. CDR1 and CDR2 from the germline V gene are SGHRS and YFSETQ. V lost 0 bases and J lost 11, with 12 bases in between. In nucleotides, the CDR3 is TGCGCCAGCAGCTTGGACTCGAGGGGCAAGCAGTTCTTC. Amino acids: CASSLDSRGKQFF.

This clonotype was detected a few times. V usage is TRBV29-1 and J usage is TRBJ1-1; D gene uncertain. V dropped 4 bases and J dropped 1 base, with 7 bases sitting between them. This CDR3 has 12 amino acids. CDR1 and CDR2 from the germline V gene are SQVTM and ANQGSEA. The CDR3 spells CSVVGGNTEAFF. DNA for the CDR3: TGCAGCGTTGTAGGAGGGAACACTGAAGCTTTCTTT.

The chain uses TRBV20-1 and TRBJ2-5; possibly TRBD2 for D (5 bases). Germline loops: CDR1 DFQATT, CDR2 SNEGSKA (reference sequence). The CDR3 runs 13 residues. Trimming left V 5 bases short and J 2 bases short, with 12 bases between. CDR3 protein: CSAGAARQETQYF. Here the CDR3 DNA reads TGCAGTGCTGGAGCGGCACGACAAGAGACCCAGTACTTC.